Following are 30 T cell receptor beta chains from one sample sequenced in a study of shared clonotypes between healthy human individuals. Sequencing used immunoSEQ multiplex PCR; TCRdb keeps in-frame clones, though not all of them. The table has approximately 400,000 clones, 90% to 97% seen once; the top ten hold approximately 0.32%. The sample consisted of memory CD8+ T cells sorted from blood. Subset of the sample: CD45RO+ cells pooled with CCR7-negative TemRA cells. The receptors originated from a young man in good health.

The gene calls are TRBV4-2 and TRBJ2-2; 11 bases fit TRBD2. J lost 5 bases, V lost 4 bases, and 18 bases had no gene match. This CDR3 region has 20 residues. CDR1 and CDR2 (germline): LGHNA, YNFKEQ. The DNA of the CDR3 is TGTGCCAGCAGCCCATTAAATATGTTGGTAGCGGGAGGGCGTACCGGGGAGCTGTTTTTT. This encodes CASSPLNMLVAGGRTGELFF.

The genes are TRBV28 and TRBJ2-3; the D gene is possibly TRBD2 (6 bases). Germline CDR1 and CDR2: MDHEN and SYDVKM. V lost 6 bases and J 4 bases, leaving 11 bases between the germline ends. CDR3 length: 13 residues. The CDR3 DNA reads as TGTGCCAGCAGGGAGGAGGGACCAGATACGCAGTATTTT. Its protein is CASREEGPDTQYF.

This clone was seen just once. V is TRBV15 and J is TRBJ1-3, with TRBD1 as a possible D gene (5 bases). The CDR3 is 18 residues long. V was cut by 2 bases and J by 4 bases, with 21 bases left in between. Germline loops: CDR1 LNHNV, CDR2 YYDKDF (reference sequence). The DNA for the CDR3 is TGTGCCACCAGCAGACGTATACCCCAGGGACGGGGCGGAAACACCATATATTTT. Translated, it gives CATSRRIPQGRGGNTIYF.

This clone was counted a single time. V gene TRBV9 combines with J gene TRBJ1-5, with D unclear. Germline V gene lookup returns CDR1 SGDLS and CDR2 YYNGEE. The CDR3 consists of 14 residues. V lost 2 bases and J 6 bases, leaving 12 bases between the germline ends. The CDR3 is CASSVYPGGQPQHF. The DNA for the CDR3 is TGTGCCAGCAGCGTGTACCCGGGCGGTCAGCCCCAGCATTTT.

The chain recombines TRBV4-2 with TRBJ2-7; D may correspond to TRBD1 or TRBD2 (5 bases each). Germline values: CDR1 LGHNA, CDR2 YNFKEQ. Trimming shortened V by 0 bases and J by 2 bases, and 11 bases separated the two germline ends. This CDR3 contains 15 residues. The CDR3 coding sequence is TGTGCCAGCAGCCAAGATAAGGGGAGCGCCTACGAGCAGTACTTC. Amino acids: CASSQDKGSAYEQYF.

The chain carries TRBV6-5 and TRBJ2-7; TRBD2 matches at 8 bases. V shed 0 bases and J 1 base; nucleotides not matched to a gene: 5. This CDR3 is 16 amino acids long. Per the germline V gene, CDR1 is MNHEY and CDR2 is SVGAGI. CDR3 DNA: TGTGCCAGCAGTTACTCGTTCCCTAGCGGGTCCTACGAGCAGTACTTC. Translated, it gives CASSYSFPSGSYEQYF.

The rearrangement uses TRBV4-2 and TRBJ1-4; D is unresolved. Germline CDR1 is LGHNA and CDR2 is YNFKEQ. V was shortened by 0 bases and J by 0 bases, with 8 bases between the two germline ends. The CDR3 contains 16 residues. The CDR3 region is CASSQEDGTTNEKLFF. The CDR3 DNA reads as TGTGCCAGCAGCCAAGAGGACGGTACAACTAATGAAAAACTGTTTTTT.

The chain carries TRBV25-1 and TRBJ2-5; maybe TRBD1 (7 bases). This CDR3 comprises 18 residues. Deletions cut 2 bases from V and 4 bases from J, with 23 bases between. Germline CDR1 MGHDK, CDR2 SYGVNS. The CDR3 loop is CASSEVVTGRRLGETQYF. CDR3 DNA sequence: TGTGCCAGCAGTGAAGTTGTGACAGGGAGGAGGTTGGGAGAGACCCAGTACTTC.

The CDR3 DNA reads as TGCGCCAGCAGCTTATTGGGGAGGTATCCCTACGAGCAGTACTTC. It yields the protein CASSLLGRYPYEQYF. The V and J genes are TRBV5-1 and TRBJ2-7, with D perhaps matching TRBD2 (6 bases). The CDR3 spans 15 residues. V was shortened by 2 bases and J by 2 bases, with 14 bases between the two germline ends. The germline V gene encodes CDR1 SGHRS and CDR2 YFSETQ. Supplemented by reference TRBV5-1 and TRBJ2-7, the full variable domain reads KAGVTQTPRYLIKTRGQQVTLSCSPISGHRSVSWYQQTPGQGLQFLFEYFSETQRNKGNFPGRFSGRQFSNSRSEMNVSTLELGDSALYLCASSLLGRYPYEQYFGPGTRLTVT.

This chain joins TRBV28 and TRBJ1-4, with D tentatively TRBD1 (5 bases). CDR3 length: 15 amino acids. Germline V gene sequence: CDR1 MDHEN, CDR2 SYDVKM. The V gene lost 2 bases and the J gene lost 0 bases, with 7 bases spanning the gap. The CDR3, as DNA: TGTGCCAGCAGTTTAGCGGGGGCAACTAATGAAAAACTGTTTTTT. Amino acid sequence: CASSLAGATNEKLFF.

The chain is built from TRBV29-1 and TRBJ2-1, with 8 bases matching TRBD2. The CDR3 has 14 amino acids. V shed 4 bases and J 1 base; nucleotides not matched to a gene: 3. Germline V CDR1 and CDR2: SQVTM, ANQGSEA. CDR3 residues: CSVGTSGSYNEQFF. The CDR3 nucleotides are TGCAGCGTTGGTACTAGCGGTTCCTACAATGAGCAGTTCTTC.

A few counts support this clone. The J gene is TRBJ1-5, the V gene TRBV4-1; D unresolved. The germline V gene encodes CDR1 MGHRA and CDR2 YSYEKL. The CDR3 loop spans 15 amino acids. Trimming took off 0 bases at V and 4 bases at J, with 10 bases between the two ends. CDR3 in amino acids: CASSQEHEGNQPQHF. CDR3 bases: TGCGCCAGCAGCCAAGAACACGAGGGAAATCAGCCCCAGCATTTT.

The J gene is TRBJ2-2, the V gene TRBV4-1, with 12 bases that match TRBD2. CDR1 MGHRA and CDR2 YSYEKL come from the germline V gene. This CDR3 contains 19 residues. V gave up 0 bases and J gave up 0 bases; unmatched junction bases: 5. DNA for the CDR3: TGCGCCAGCAGCCAAGAAGGACTAGCGGGGACCGCGAACACCGGGGAGCTGTTTTTT. It translates to CASSQEGLAGTANTGELFF.

V usage is TRBV6-1 and J usage is TRBJ2-7; 9 nucleotides line up with TRBD2. J gave up 3 bases and V 4 bases, and 4 bases lay outside the gene matches. Germline loops: CDR1 MNHNS, CDR2 SASEGT. CDR3 size: 14 residues. As DNA, the CDR3 is TGTGCCAGCAGTGTACTAGCGGGCGTCTACGAGCAGTACTTC. Translated: CASSVLAGVYEQYF.

The chain combines TRBV7-6 with TRBJ2-2, with D unresolved. Trimming took off 0 bases at V and 0 bases at J, with 5 bases between the two ends. The CDR3 spans 15 residues. The germline gives CDR1 SGHVS, CDR2 FNYEAQ. In DNA form, the CDR3 reads TGTGCCAGCAGCTTAGCGGGCGCGAACACCGGGGAGCTGTTTTTT. Translation gives CASSLAGANTGELFF.

This chain uses TRBV27 with TRBJ2-4, with TRBD1 identical over 7 bases. V was pared by 3 bases and J by 8 bases, with 7 bases of the junction left unmatched. Germline lookup yields CDR1 MNHEY and CDR2 SMNVEV (reference sequence). The CDR3 is 14 amino acids. The CDR3, as DNA: TGTGCCAGCAGTTTTAGAACAGGGGCTGACATTCAGTACTTC. Protein: CASSFRTGADIQYF.

This rearrangement joins TRBV27 to TRBJ2-7, with TRBD2 as a possible D gene (6 bases). Germline V gene data show CDR1 as MNHEY and CDR2 as SMNVEV (reference sequence). V was clipped by 8 bases and J by 2 bases, with 19 bases between them. The CDR3 has 15 amino acids. The CDR3 is CASYPRGEPTYEQYF. In DNA form, the CDR3 reads TGTGCCAGCTATCCACGCGGGGAACCGACCTACGAGCAGTACTTC.

This sequence joins TRBV28 and TRBJ2-4; TRBD2 is a possible D gene (7 bases). Trimming pared 7 bases from V and 0 bases from J, leaving 19 bases between. The germline CDR1 and CDR2 sequences are MDHEN and SYDVKM. This CDR3 is 17 amino acids long. The CDR3 loop is CASNPRRGRAAKNIQYF. The CDR3 nucleotides read TGTGCCAGCAACCCTCGGAGGGGGAGGGCAGCCAAAAACATTCAGTACTTC.

The chain carries TRBV6-6 and TRBJ2-7, with D unresolved. The CDR3 spans 12 residues. CDR1 MNHNY and CDR2 SVGAGI come from the germline V gene (reference sequence). V gave up 5 bases and J gave up 0 bases, with 5 bases separating them. The CDR3 is CASSGPSYEQYF. As DNA, the CDR3 is TGTGCCAGCAGTGGGCCCTCCTACGAGCAGTACTTC.

This chain connects TRBV5-1 to TRBJ1-1; 9 nucleotides agree with TRBD1. The V and J ends lost 0 bases and 5 bases, in that order; junction bases with no gene match: 8. Germline CDR1 is SGHRS and CDR2 is YFSETQ. This CDR3 spans 16 amino acids. CDR3 nucleotides: TGCGCCAGCAGCTTGGTCCAGAGGACAGGGGTTACTGAAGCTTTCTTT. Its protein product is CASSLVQRTGVTEAFF.

The chain carries TRBV5-1 and TRBJ1-1; perhaps TRBD1 as D (5 bases). Trimming took off 1 base at V and 7 bases at J, with 8 bases between the two ends. The CDR3 loop spans 12 amino acids. The V gene's germline CDR1 is SGHRS and CDR2 YFSETQ. DNA of the CDR3: TGCGCCAGCAGCTTGATAGGGGTTGAAGCTTTCTTT. This gives the protein CASSLIGVEAFF.

The chain uses TRBV7-6 and TRBJ2-4, with D tentatively TRBD1 (6 bases). Trimming shortened V by 3 bases and J by 1 base, and 16 bases separated the two germline ends. Germline CDR1 and CDR2: SGHVS and FNYEAQ. The CDR3 has 17 residues. The CDR3 DNA sequence: TGTGCCAGCAGCTTGAGCACAGGGAGAGGGGCCAAAAACATTCAGTACTTC. Its protein product is CASSLSTGRGAKNIQYF. The full variable domain, in which reference TRBV7-6 and TRBJ2-4 provide the parts outside the CDR3, is GAGVSQSPRYKVTKRGQDVALRCDPISGHVSLYWYRQALGQGPEFLTYFNYEAQQDKSGLPNDRFSAERPEGSISTLTIQRTEQRDSAMYRCASSLSTGRGAKNIQYFGAGTRLSVL.

The V call is TRBV10-3, the J call TRBJ2-3, with 9 bases aligning to TRBD2. Losses at the gene ends were 10 bases for V and 1 base for J; bases not matched to a gene: 0. Germline loops: CDR1 ENHRY, CDR2 SYGVKD. This CDR3 region has 12 residues. The CDR3 DNA is TGTGCCACTAGCGGGGGCACAGATACGCAGTATTTT. Its protein is CATSGGTDTQYF.

The genes are TRBV7-8 and TRBJ2-3; TRBD1 is a possible D gene (6 bases). Deletions cut 4 bases from V and 1 base from J, with 15 bases between. This CDR3 has 16 amino acids. Germline CDR1 SGHVS, CDR2 FQNEAQ. The CDR3 region is CASSSRQVGGTDTQYF. The CDR3 region has the DNA TGTGCCAGCAGCTCACGACAGGTCGGGGGCACAGATACGCAGTATTTT.

The chain recombines TRBV7-2 with TRBJ2-7; 8 bases line up with TRBD1. CDR1 is SGHTA, CDR2 FQGNSA, per germline. The CDR3 consists of 15 residues. The J segment lost 4 bases and the V segment lost 1 base, leaving 6 bases of the junction unmatched. The CDR3 DNA sequence: TGTGCCAGCAGCTTAGGTGGGACAGGCAGGTACGAGCAGTACTTC. Translating it yields CASSLGGTGRYEQYF.

V and J are TRBV28 and TRBJ1-5, with 8 bases lining up with TRBD1. The CDR3 consists of 14 residues. CDR1 is MDHEN and CDR2 is SYDVKM in the germline V gene. After removal of 5 bases from V and 1 base from J, the junction contained 1 base not matched to a gene. The CDR3 loop reads CASSPGGSNQPQHF. For the CDR3, the DNA is TGTGCCAGCAGTCCAGGGGGCAGCAATCAGCCCCAGCATTTT.

V usage is TRBV7-8 and J usage is TRBJ2-1; D remains unclear. The CDR3 runs to 17 residues. V was trimmed by 5 bases and J by 0 bases, leaving 17 bases between them. Germline V gene sequence: CDR1 SGHVS, CDR2 FQNEAQ. Here the CDR3 DNA reads TGTGCCAGCAGCCACGAGACTCACTCGAGCTCCTACAATGAGCAGTTCTTC. As protein: CASSHETHSSSYNEQFF. The complete variable domain, with remaining parts taken from reference TRBV7-8 and TRBJ2-1, reads GAGVSQSPRYKVAKRGQDVALRCDPISGHVSLFWYQQALGQGPEFLTYFQNEAQLDKSGLPSDRFFAERPEGSVSTLKIQRTQQEDSAVYLCASSHETHSSSYNEQFFGPGTRLTVL.

The chain is built from TRBV6-1 and TRBJ2-7, with no clear D. This CDR3 region has 12 residues. Between the trimmed V and J ends, which lost 6 bases and 1 base, there was a span of 7 bases. Germline V gene lookup returns CDR1 MNHNS and CDR2 SASEGT. The CDR3 is CASRVTSYEQYF. The CDR3 DNA is TGTGCCAGCAGGGTGACGTCCTACGAGCAGTACTTC.

In this sample, this clone turned up once. V gene TRBV6-5 combines with J gene TRBJ2-7; D possibly corresponds to TRBD1 (6 bases). Looked up from germline, CDR1 is MNHEY and CDR2 is SVGAGI. This CDR3 is built from 15 residues. The germline V and J ends were trimmed by 5 bases and 7 bases, with 21 bases remaining between them. CDR3 nucleotide sequence: TGTGCCAGCAGTCTACGACAGGAACGCGGTTGGGAGCAGTACTTC. It is translated as CASSLRQERGWEQYF.

J is TRBJ1-1 and V is TRBV29-1; a weak D match, TRBD1 (5 bases). The V gene lost 3 bases and the J gene lost 3 bases, with 14 bases spanning the gap. This CDR3 spans 14 amino acids. CDR1 and CDR2 from the germline V gene are SQVTM and ANQGSEA. CDR3 sequence reads: CSVEIRGADTEAFF. For the CDR3, the DNA is TGCAGCGTTGAGATTCGTGGGGCTGACACTGAAGCTTTCTTT.